This entry lists 20 T cell receptor beta chains sequenced from one sample in a study of blood T cell repertoires in COVID-19. Repertoires were generated with immunoSEQ multiplex PCR, while TCRdb's copy carries only in-frame clones and drops some. This repertoire shows 350,000 to 450,000 clones, 90% to 95% found once; its top ten account for around 0.94%. The sample was PBMCs or T cells enriched from blood (not recorded which). Every receptor here comes from a woman aged 40 to 50 who had been exposed to COVID-19.

J is TRBJ1-2 and V is TRBV30; D is ambiguous. V was cut by 0 bases and J by 0 bases, with 5 bases left in between. This CDR3 region has 13 residues. The germline V gene has CDR1 GTSNPN and CDR2 SVGIG (reference sequence). This CDR3 is CAWSVEANYGYTF. The DNA of the CDR3 is TGTGCCTGGAGTGTAGAGGCTAACTATGGCTACACCTTC.

The V gene is TRBV7-9, the J gene TRBJ2-7, with 11 positions matching TRBD2. The CDR3 spans 15 residues. J was trimmed by 4 bases and V by 4 bases; bases with no gene match: 6. Germline CDR1 and CDR2: SEHNR and FQNEAQ (reference sequence). For the CDR3, the DNA is TGTGCCAGCAGCTCCCCCCTAGCGGGAGGATACGAGCAGTACTTC. Its translation is CASSSPLAGGYEQYF.

V usage is TRBV29-1 and J usage is TRBJ1-1, with 8 bases fitting TRBD1. This CDR3 spans 12 amino acids. The V and J ends lost 7 bases and 3 bases, in that order; junction bases with no gene match: 4. Germline CDR1 SQVTM, CDR2 ANQGSEA. CDR3 sequence: CSGTTGDTEAFF. The CDR3 nucleotides are TGCAGCGGAACGACAGGGGACACTGAAGCTTTCTTT.

The chain is built from TRBV7-2 and TRBJ2-2, with 14 nucleotides matching TRBD2. The CDR3 contains 19 residues. CDR1 SGHTA and CDR2 FQGNSA come from the germline V gene. V dropped 5 bases and J dropped 6; count of bases not matched to a gene: 14. CDR3 bases: TGTGCCAGCAGCGTCCGCCCCGGGACTAGCGGGAGTCACCCCGGGGAGCTGTTTTTT. It encodes CASSVRPGTSGSHPGELFF.

The J gene is TRBJ1-4, the V gene TRBV18; possible D gene TRBD1, 6 bases. Germline CDR1 KGHSH, CDR2 LQKENI. V lost 1 base and J 6 bases, leaving 9 bases between the germline ends. The CDR3 is made up of 14 amino acids. CDR3 sequence reads: CASSPQWGHEKLFF. For the CDR3, the DNA is TGTGCCAGCTCACCACAATGGGGGCATGAAAAACTGTTTTTT.

The chain links TRBV2 to TRBJ1-3; tentative D call: TRBD1 (5 bases). This CDR3 spans 16 amino acids. Trimming cost V 6 bases and J 0 bases, with 15 bases left between them. CDR1 is SNHLY and CDR2 is FYNNEI in the germline V gene. CDR3 sequence (DNA): TGTGCCAGCAGGGACGCGGGACGCTCCTCTGGAAACACCATATATTTT. Translating it yields CASRDAGRSSGNTIYF.

The chain carries TRBV12-3 or TRBV12-4 and TRBJ1-4, with D hard to call. CDR3 length: 13 residues. With 5 bases removed from V and 8 bases from J, the gap between germline ends came to 12 bases. CDR3: CASSPDGGEKLFF. The CDR3 region has the DNA TGTGCCAGCAGTCCCGACGGCGGCGAAAAACTGTTTTTT.

The chain joins TRBV27 to TRBJ2-4; 7 bases fit TRBD1. The V segment lost 4 bases and the J segment 6 bases; nucleotides outside the gene matches: 9. The CDR3 runs 15 residues. Germline V CDR1 and CDR2: MNHEY, SMNVEV (reference sequence). The CDR3 DNA sequence: TGTGCCAGCAGTTCCCTGGGGCAGGGGGTAAACATTCAGTACTTC. It is translated as CASSSLGQGVNIQYF.

This clone appeared a single time. The chain is built from TRBV11-3 and TRBJ1-2, with 9 bases identical to TRBD1. Unmatched junction bases numbered 13, after V lost 6 bases and J lost 8 bases. Germline CDR1 SGHNT, CDR2 YENEEA. This CDR3 is built from 15 residues. CDR3 DNA sequence: TGTGCCAGCAGTCATTCGGGACAGGGAATTTACGGCTACACCTTC. Translating gives CASSHSGQGIYGYTF.

The chain combines TRBV18 with TRBJ1-5; 7 nucleotides line up with TRBD1. The germline gives CDR1 KGHSH, CDR2 LQKENI. After removal of 3 bases from V and 2 bases from J, the junction contained 4 bases not matched to a gene. CDR3 length: 15 amino acids. The CDR3 region is CASSPYGTGNQPQHF. The CDR3 DNA reads TGTGCCAGCTCACCTTACGGGACAGGCAATCAGCCCCAGCATTTT.

The chain uses TRBV19 and TRBJ1-2; 7 positions agree with TRBD1. The germline CDR1 and CDR2 sequences are LNHDA and SQIVND (reference sequence). The CDR3 extends over 12 amino acids. Here the CDR3 reads CASGRQGNLYTF. The CDR3 DNA follows: TGTGCTAGCGGGAGACAGGGCAACCTCTACACCTTC. The complete variable domain, with remaining parts taken from reference TRBV19 and TRBJ1-2, reads DGGITQSPKYLFRKEGQNVTLSCEQNLNHDAMYWYRQDPGQGLRLIYYSQIVNDFQKGDIAEGYSVSREKKESFPLTVTSAQKNPTAFYLCASGRQGNLYTFGSGTRLTVV.

This sequence joins TRBV30 and TRBJ2-7; 8 bases are shared with TRBD2. The CDR3 length is 16 residues. CDR1 is GTSNPN, CDR2 SVGIG, per germline (reference sequence). The V gene end was trimmed by 0 bases and the J gene end by 4 bases; junction bases not matched to a gene: 11. CDR3 DNA sequence: TGTGCCTGGAGTGTATGGGGAAGCGGGAGAGCTTACGAGCAGTACTTC. Translating it yields CAWSVWGSGRAYEQYF.

The chain recombines TRBV30 with TRBJ2-3; 10 bases fit TRBD2. After removal of 2 bases from V and 4 bases from J, the junction contained 12 bases not matched to a gene. This CDR3 is built from 17 residues. Germline CDR1 reads GTSNPN; CDR2 reads SVGIG (reference sequence). CDR3 region: CAWSKRAGGIGADTQYF. DNA of the CDR3: TGTGCCTGGAGTAAAAGAGCGGGAGGGATAGGTGCAGATACGCAGTATTTT.

The chain carries TRBV9 and TRBJ2-3; D is possibly TRBD1 (7 bases). The length of the CDR3 is 16 residues. Germline loops: CDR1 SGDLS, CDR2 YYNGEE. V lost 3 bases to trimming and J lost 0 bases, with 14 bases between them. CDR3 coding DNA: TGTGCCAGCAGCGAGGGGGGACAGACGAGCACAGATACGCAGTATTTT. It is translated as CASSEGGQTSTDTQYF.

The chain is built from TRBV9 and TRBJ2-7; 9 positions agree with TRBD1. Per germline, CDR1 SGDLS and CDR2 YYNGEE. This CDR3 is built from 15 residues. Trimming took 0 bases from V and 3 from J; bases not matched to a gene: 4. CDR3 nucleotides: TGTGCCAGCAGCGTAGGACAGGGGGTAAGCTACGAGCAGTACTTC. This translates into CASSVGQGVSYEQYF.

The chain uses TRBV18 and TRBJ1-2, with 8 bases matching TRBD1. CDR1 is KGHSH and CDR2 is LQKENI in the germline V gene. With V trimmed by 5 bases and J by 2 bases, 7 bases remained unmatched. CDR3 length: 15 residues. The CDR3 region has the DNA TGTGCCAGCTCAACGACAGGGGTTGCCAACTATGGCTACACCTTC. This translates into CASSTTGVANYGYTF.

The chain couples TRBV7-2 to TRBJ2-5; perhaps TRBD2 as D (6 bases). CDR3 length: 15 amino acids. The germline V gene has CDR1 SGHTA and CDR2 FQGNSA. Trimming removed 3 bases from V and 7 bases from J, with 18 bases in between. CDR3 DNA: TGTGCCAGCAGCTTGGGCGGGGCGAGTCTGGGGACCCAGTACTTC. Translated: CASSLGGASLGTQYF.

The CDR3: CASSPFNKGSGTSDTQYF. Written as DNA, the CDR3 is TGTGCCAGCAGCCCATTTAACAAGGGGAGCGGGACCTCAGATACGCAGTATTTT. This chain links TRBV7-8 with TRBJ2-3; 7 bases line up with TRBD2. CDR1 and CDR2 from the germline V gene are SGHVS and FQNEAQ. CDR3 size: 18 residues. With 5 bases clipped from V and 4 bases from J, the junction kept 18 bases outside the gene matches. Variable domain in full (rest from reference TRBV7-8 and TRBJ2-3): GAGVSQSPRYKVAKRGQDVALRCDPISGHVSLFWYQQALGQGPEFLTYFQNEAQLDKSGLPSDRFFAERPEGSVSTLKIQRTQQEDSAVYLCASSPFNKGSGTSDTQYFGPGTRLTVL.

The rearrangement joins TRBV29-1 to TRBJ1-2; tentatively, D is TRBD1 (5 bases). V gave up 4 bases and J gave up 4 bases, with 7 bases separating them. The CDR3 runs 11 residues. Germline V CDR1 and CDR2: SQVTM, ANQGSEA. The CDR3 spells CSVGQPYGYTF. Here the CDR3 DNA reads TGCAGCGTTGGACAGCCCTATGGCTACACCTTC.

V is TRBV7-6 and J is TRBJ2-1; D is unclear. The germline V and J ends were trimmed by 2 bases and 1 base, with 9 bases remaining between them. The CDR3 contains 15 residues. Germline-derived CDR1 and CDR2 are SGHVS and FNYEAQ. The CDR3 nucleotides are TGTGCCAGCAGCTTATTTGCGGATTCCTACAATGAGCAGTTCTTC. The encoded protein is CASSLFADSYNEQFF. Filled out from reference TRBV7-6 and TRBJ2-1, the complete variable domain reads GAGVSQSPRYKVTKRGQDVALRCDPISGHVSLYWYRQALGQGPEFLTYFNYEAQQDKSGLPNDRFSAERPEGSISTLTIQRTEQRDSAMYRCASSLFADSYNEQFFGPGTRLTVL.